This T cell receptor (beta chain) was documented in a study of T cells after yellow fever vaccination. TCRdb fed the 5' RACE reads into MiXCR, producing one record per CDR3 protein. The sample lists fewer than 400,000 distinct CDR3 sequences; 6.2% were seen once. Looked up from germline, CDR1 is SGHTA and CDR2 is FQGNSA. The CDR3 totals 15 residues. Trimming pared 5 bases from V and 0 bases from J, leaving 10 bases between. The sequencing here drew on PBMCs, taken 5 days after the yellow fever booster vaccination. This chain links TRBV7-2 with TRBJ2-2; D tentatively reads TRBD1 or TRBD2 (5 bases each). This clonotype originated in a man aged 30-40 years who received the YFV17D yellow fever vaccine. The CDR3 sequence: CASSRPGPNTGELFF. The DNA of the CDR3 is TGTGCCAGCAGCCGACCGGGGCCGAACACCGGGGAGCTGTTTTTT.